This TCR beta chain comes out of a study of T cell responses to AZD1222 COVID-19 vaccine. Assay: immunoSEQ multiplex PCR; the TCRdb copy retains only in-frame clones and omits some. The data hold some 120,000 clones, with over 85% observed a single time. The CDR3 has 14 residues. Germline assignment: CDR1 SNHLY and CDR2 FYNNEI. Trimming stripped 5 bases from V and 4 bases from J, with 14 bases between. Study-wide findings and caveats: Clonal diversity was possibly underestimated; the donors were predominantly white British and more often female. The study reported that nearly half of spike-specific TCRs target unmutated variant regions. The breadth and depth of Spike-specific TCRs increased once two AZD1222 doses had been given.

This clone was recorded once. As yet, its antigen is unknown. Sequenced here: peripheral blood, sampled on day 0 of AZD1222 vaccination. This TCR came from an adult in good health. The V call is TRBV2, the J call TRBJ1-1; perhaps TRBD1 as D (5 bases). CDR3 amino acids: CASSFLDSATEAFF. The DNA for the CDR3 is TGTGCCAGCAGTTTTCTCGACAGCGCCACTGAAGCTTTCTTT. Using reference TRBV2 and TRBJ1-1 for the parts outside the CDR3, the full variable domain is EPEVTQTPSHQVTQMGQEVILRCVPISNHLYFYWYRQILGQKVEFLVSFYNNEISEKSEIFDDQFSVERPDGSNFTLKIRSTKLEDSAMYFCASSFLDSATEAFFGQGTRLTVV.